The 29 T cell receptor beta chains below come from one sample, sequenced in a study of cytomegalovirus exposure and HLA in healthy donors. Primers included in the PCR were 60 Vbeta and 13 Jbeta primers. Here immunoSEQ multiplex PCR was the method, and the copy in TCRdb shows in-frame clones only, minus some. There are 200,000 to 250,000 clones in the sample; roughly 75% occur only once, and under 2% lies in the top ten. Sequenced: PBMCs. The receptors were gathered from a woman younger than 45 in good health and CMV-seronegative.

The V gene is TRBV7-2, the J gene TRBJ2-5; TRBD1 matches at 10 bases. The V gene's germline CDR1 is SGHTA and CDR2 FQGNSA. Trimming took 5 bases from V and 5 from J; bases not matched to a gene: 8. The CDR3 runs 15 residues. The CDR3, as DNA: TGTGCCAGCAGCCTAGGGGGACAGGGGAGGGAGACCCAGTACTTC. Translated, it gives CASSLGGQGRETQYF.

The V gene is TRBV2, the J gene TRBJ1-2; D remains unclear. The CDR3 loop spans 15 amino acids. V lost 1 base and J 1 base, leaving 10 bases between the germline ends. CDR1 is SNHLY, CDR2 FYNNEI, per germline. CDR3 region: CASSEGAAYNYGYTF. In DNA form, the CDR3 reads TGTGCCAGCAGTGAAGGGGCAGCCTATAACTATGGCTACACCTTC.

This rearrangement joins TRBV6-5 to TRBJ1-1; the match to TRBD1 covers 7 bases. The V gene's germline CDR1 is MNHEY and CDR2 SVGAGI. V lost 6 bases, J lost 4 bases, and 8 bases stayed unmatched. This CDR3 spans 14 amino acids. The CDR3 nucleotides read TGTGCCAGCAGCCCAACAGGGGTGGGCACTGAAGCTTTCTTT. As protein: CASSPTGVGTEAFF.

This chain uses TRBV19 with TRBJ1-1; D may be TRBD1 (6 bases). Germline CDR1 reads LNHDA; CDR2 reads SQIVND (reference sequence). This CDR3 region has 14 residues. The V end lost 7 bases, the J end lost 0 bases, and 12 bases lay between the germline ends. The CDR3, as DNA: TGTGCCAGTACCCTACAGGGTTTGAACACTGAAGCTTTCTTT. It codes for CASTLQGLNTEAFF.

CDR3 coding DNA: TGTGCCAGCAGCTCCCTTAGCGGGGGGGTGAACACCGGGGAGCTGTTTTTT. This translates into CASSSLSGGVNTGELFF. This rearrangement joins TRBV7-9 to TRBJ2-2; 11 nucleotides match TRBD2. Trimming took 4 bases from V and 1 from J; bases not matched to a gene: 5. Per the germline V gene, CDR1 is SEHNR and CDR2 is FQNEAQ (reference sequence). This CDR3 has 17 residues.

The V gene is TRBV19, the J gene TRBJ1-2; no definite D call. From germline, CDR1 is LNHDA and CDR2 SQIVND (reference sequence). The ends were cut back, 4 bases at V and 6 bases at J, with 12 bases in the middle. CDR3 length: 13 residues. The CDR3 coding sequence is TGTGCCAGTAGTACCCCCGGGTTCGATGGCTACACCTTC. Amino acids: CASSTPGFDGYTF. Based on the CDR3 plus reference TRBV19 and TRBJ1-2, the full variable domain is DGGITQSPKYLFRKEGQNVTLSCEQNLNHDAMYWYRQDPGQGLRLIYYSQIVNDFQKGDIAEGYSVSREKKESFPLTVTSAQKNPTAFYLCASSTPGFDGYTFGSGTRLTVV.

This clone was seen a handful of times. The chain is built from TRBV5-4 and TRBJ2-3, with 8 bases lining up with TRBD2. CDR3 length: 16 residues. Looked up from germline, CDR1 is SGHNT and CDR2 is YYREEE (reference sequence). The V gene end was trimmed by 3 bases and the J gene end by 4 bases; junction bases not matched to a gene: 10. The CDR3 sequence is CASSSSGRIRSDTQYF. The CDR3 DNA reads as TGTGCCAGCAGCTCAAGCGGGAGAATTCGGTCAGATACGCAGTATTTT.

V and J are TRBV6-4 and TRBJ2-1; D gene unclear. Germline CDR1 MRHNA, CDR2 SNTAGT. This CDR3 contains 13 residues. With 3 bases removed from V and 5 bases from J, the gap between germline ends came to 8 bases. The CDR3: CASSEGSHNEQFF. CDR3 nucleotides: TGTGCCAGCAGTGAGGGTAGCCACAATGAGCAGTTCTTC.

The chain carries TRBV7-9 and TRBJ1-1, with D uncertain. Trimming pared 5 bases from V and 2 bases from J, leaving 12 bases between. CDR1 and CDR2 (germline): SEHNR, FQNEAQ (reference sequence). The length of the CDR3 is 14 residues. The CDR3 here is CASSPALANTEAFF. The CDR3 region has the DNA TGTGCCAGCAGCCCCGCTTTGGCTAACACTGAAGCTTTCTTT. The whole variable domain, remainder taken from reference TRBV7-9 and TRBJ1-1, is DTGVSQNPRHKITKRGQNVTFRCDPISEHNRLYWYRQTLGQGPEFLTYFQNEAQLEKSRLLSDRFSAERPKGSFSTLEIQRTEQGDSAMYLCASSPALANTEAFFGQGTRLTVV.

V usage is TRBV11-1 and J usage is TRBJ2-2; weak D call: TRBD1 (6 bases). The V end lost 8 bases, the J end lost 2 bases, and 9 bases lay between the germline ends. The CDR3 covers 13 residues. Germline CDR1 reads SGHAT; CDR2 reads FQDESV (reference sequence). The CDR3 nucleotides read TGTGCCAGCGGACAGTTTAACACCGGGGAGCTGTTTTTT. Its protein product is CASGQFNTGELFF.

The CDR3 DNA follows: TGTGCCAGCAGGGGAGCGGGTTATGAGGGCTACACCTTC. It codes for CASRGAGYEGYTF. V usage is TRBV13 and J usage is TRBJ1-2; D remains unclear. Trimming stripped 6 bases from V and 8 bases from J, with 16 bases between. The germline V gene encodes CDR1 PRHDT and CDR2 FYEKMQ (reference sequence). The CDR3 extends over 13 amino acids.

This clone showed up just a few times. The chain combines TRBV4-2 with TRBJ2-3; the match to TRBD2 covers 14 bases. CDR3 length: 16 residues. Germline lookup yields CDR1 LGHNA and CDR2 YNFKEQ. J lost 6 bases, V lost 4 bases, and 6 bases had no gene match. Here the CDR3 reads CASSLSGLAGGDTQYF. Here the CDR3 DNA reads TGTGCCAGCAGCCTAAGTGGACTAGCGGGAGGTGATACGCAGTATTTT.

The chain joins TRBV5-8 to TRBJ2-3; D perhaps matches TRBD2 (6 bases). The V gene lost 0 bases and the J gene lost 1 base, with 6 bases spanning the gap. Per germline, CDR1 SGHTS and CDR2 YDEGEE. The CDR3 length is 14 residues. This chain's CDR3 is CASSLGGGTDTQYF. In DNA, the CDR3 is TGTGCCAGCAGCTTGGGGGGGGGCACAGATACGCAGTATTTT. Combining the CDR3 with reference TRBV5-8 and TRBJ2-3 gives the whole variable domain EAGVTQSPTHLIKTRGQQATLRCSPISGHTSVYWYQQALGLGLQFLLWYDEGEERNRGNFPPRFSGRQFPNYSSELNVNALELEDSALYLCASSLGGGTDTQYFGPGTRLTVL.

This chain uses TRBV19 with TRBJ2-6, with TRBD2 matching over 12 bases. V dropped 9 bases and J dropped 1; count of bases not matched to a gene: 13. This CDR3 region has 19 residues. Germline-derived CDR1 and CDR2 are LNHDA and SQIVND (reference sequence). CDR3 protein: CASRTLAGGPSSGANVLTF. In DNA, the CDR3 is TGTGCCAGCCGAACCCTAGCGGGAGGGCCCTCTTCTGGGGCCAACGTCCTGACTTTC. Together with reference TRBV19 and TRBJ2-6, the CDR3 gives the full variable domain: DGGITQSPKYLFRKEGQNVTLSCEQNLNHDAMYWYRQDPGQGLRLIYYSQIVNDFQKGDIAEGYSVSREKKESFPLTVTSAQKNPTAFYLCASRTLAGGPSSGANVLTFGAGSRLTVL.

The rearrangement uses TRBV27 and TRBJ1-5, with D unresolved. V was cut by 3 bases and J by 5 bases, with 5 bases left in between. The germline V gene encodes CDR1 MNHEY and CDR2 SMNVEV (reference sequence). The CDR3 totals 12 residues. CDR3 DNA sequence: TGTGCCAGCAGTTTTCAGGATCAGCCCCAGCATTTT. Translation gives CASSFQDQPQHF.

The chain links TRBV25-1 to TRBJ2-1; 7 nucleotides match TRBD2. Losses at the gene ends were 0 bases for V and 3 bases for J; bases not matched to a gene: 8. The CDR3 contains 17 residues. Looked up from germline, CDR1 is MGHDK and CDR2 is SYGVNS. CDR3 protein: CASSEYGGDRFYNEQFF. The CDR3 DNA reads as TGTGCCAGCAGTGAATATGGGGGGGACCGCTTCTACAATGAGCAGTTCTTC.

For the CDR3, the DNA is TGTGCCAGCAGCTTACCCAGGACAGGTTTAGGCTACACCTTC. Its protein is CASSLPRTGLGYTF. The chain links TRBV7-9 to TRBJ1-2, with 7 bases aligning to TRBD1. Germline CDR1 is SEHNR and CDR2 is FQNEAQ (reference sequence). V lost 2 bases, J lost 8 bases, and 8 bases stayed unmatched. This CDR3 spans 14 amino acids.

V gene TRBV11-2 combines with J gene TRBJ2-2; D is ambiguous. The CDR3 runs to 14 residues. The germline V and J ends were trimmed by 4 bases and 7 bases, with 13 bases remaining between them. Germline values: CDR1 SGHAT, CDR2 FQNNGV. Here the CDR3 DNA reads TGTGCCAGCAGCTCCCCTGAGAGGAGCGGGGAGCTGTTTTTT. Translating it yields CASSSPERSGELFF.

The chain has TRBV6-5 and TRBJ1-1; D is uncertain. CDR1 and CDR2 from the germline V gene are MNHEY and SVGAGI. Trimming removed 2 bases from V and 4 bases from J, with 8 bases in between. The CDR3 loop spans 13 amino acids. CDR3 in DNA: TGTGCCAGCAGTTACGGCCAGGTCACTGAAGCTTTCTTT. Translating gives CASSYGQVTEAFF.

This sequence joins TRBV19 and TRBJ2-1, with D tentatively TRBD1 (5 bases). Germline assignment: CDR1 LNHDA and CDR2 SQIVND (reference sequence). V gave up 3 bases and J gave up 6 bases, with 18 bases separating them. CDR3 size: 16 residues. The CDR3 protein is CASSISPGSGFNEQFF. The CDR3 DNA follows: TGTGCCAGTAGTATTAGTCCAGGGTCAGGGTTCAATGAGCAGTTCTTC.

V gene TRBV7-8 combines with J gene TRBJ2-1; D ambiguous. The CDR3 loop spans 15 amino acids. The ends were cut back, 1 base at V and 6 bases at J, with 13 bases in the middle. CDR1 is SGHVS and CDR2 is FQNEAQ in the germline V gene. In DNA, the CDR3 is TGTGCCAGCAGCTTAGACATTACGATCCTCAATGAGCAGTTCTTC. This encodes CASSLDITILNEQFF.

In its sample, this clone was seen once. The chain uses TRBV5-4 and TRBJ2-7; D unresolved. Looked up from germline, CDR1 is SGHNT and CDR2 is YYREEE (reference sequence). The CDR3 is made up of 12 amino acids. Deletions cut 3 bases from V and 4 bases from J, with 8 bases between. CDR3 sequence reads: CASSYSTYEQYF. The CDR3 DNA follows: TGTGCCAGCAGCTACTCTACGTACGAGCAGTACTTC. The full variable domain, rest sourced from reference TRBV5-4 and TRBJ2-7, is ETGVTQSPTHLIKTRGQQVTLRCSSQSGHNTVSWYQQALGQGPQFIFQYYREEENGRGNFPPRFSGLQFPNYSSELNVNALELDDSALYLCASSYSTYEQYFGPGTRLTVT.

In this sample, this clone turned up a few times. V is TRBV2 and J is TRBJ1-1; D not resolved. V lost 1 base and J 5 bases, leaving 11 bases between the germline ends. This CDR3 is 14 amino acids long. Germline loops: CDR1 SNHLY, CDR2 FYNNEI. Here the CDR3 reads CASSEGRSRTEAFF. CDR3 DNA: TGTGCCAGCAGTGAAGGCAGGTCCAGGACTGAAGCTTTCTTT.

The CDR3 DNA follows: TGTGCCAGCAGTGAAAATGGCCCGAGAGGCAATGAGCAGTTCTTC. Its protein is CASSENGPRGNEQFF. The rearrangement joins TRBV6-1 to TRBJ2-1; D call uncertain. This CDR3 comprises 15 residues. V was cut by 2 bases and J by 6 bases, with 14 bases left in between. The germline V gene has CDR1 MNHNS and CDR2 SASEGT.

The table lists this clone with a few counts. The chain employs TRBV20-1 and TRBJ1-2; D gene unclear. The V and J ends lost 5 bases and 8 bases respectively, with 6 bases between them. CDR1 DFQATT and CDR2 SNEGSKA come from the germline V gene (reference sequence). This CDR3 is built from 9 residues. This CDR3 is CSAHCGYTF. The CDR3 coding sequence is TGCAGTGCTCACTGCGGCTACACCTTC.

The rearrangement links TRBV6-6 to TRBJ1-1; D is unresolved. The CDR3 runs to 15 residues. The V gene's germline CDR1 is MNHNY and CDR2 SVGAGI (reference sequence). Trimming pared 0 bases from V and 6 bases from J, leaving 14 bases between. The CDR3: CASSYSSPSGAEAFF. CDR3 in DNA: TGTGCCAGCAGTTACTCCTCCCCAAGCGGAGCTGAAGCTTTCTTT.

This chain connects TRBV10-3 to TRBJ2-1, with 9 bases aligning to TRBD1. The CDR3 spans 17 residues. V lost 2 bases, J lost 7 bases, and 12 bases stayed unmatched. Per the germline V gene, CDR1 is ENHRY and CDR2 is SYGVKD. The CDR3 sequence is CAISEPEQGATGNEQFF. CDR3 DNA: TGTGCCATCAGTGAGCCCGAACAGGGGGCTACGGGTAATGAGCAGTTCTTC.

The CDR3 DNA reads TGTGCCAGCAGTTTAGGGAGGGGAGAGGGAGGCAGCAATCAGCCCCAGCATTTT. Encoded protein: CASSLGRGEGGSNQPQHF. The rearrangement uses TRBV27 and TRBJ1-5, with D perhaps matching TRBD1 (5 bases). Trimming took 2 bases from V and 1 from J, leaving 18 bases between them. This CDR3 spans 18 amino acids. Germline CDR1 and CDR2: MNHEY and SMNVEV (reference sequence).

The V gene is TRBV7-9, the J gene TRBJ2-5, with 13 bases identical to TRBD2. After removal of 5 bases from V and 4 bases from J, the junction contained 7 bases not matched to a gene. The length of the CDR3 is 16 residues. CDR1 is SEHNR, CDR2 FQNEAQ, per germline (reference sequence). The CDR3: CASSTRLAGGAETQYF. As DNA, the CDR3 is TGTGCCAGCAGCACCAGACTAGCGGGAGGCGCAGAGACCCAGTACTTC.